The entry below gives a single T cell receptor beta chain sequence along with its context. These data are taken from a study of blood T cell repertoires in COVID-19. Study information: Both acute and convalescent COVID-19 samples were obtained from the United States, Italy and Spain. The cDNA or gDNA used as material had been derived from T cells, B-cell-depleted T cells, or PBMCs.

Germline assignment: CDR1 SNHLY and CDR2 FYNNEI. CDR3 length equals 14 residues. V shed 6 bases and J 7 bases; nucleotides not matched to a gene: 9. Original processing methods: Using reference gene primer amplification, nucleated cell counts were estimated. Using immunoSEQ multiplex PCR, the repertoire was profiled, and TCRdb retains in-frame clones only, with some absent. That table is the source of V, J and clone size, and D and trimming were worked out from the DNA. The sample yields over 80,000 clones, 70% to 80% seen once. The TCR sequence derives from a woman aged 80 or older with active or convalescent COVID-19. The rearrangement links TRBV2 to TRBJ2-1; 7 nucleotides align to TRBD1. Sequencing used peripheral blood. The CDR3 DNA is TGTGCCAGCAGCCAACGACAGGGTGGGAATGAGCAGTTCTTC. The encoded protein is CASSQRQGGNEQFF.